The clone carrying this TCR beta chain was seen a handful of times. Germline V gene sequence: CDR1 SGHDT, CDR2 YYEEEE. CDR3 size: 15 residues. V lost 4 bases and J lost 6, with 20 bases in between. TCRdb recomputed calls from the RT-PCR reads with MiXCR, one row per CDR3 protein. This table has more than 550,000 distinct CDR3 sequences, approximately 15% appearing once. The sample taken for sequencing was memory CD4+ T cells from blood. This receptor was identified in a female donor in good health, serving as a healthy control. J is TRBJ2-7 and V is TRBV5-6, with D perhaps matching TRBD1 or TRBD2 (5 bases each). The CDR3 coding sequence is TGTGCCAGCAGCCTTCGGTCGGTGGGACCTCGCGAGCAGTACTTC. Protein sequence: CASSLRSVGPREQYF.